The table lists the clone carrying this TCR beta chain with a few counts. Its antigen is undetermined. CDR3 length: 13 residues. V was cut by 5 bases and J by 6 bases, with 11 bases left in between. Germline V CDR1 and CDR2: SGHNT, YENEEA. This specimen comes from a study of cytomegalovirus exposure and HLA in healthy donors. When sampled, the donors appeared nominally healthy, though they likely had unrecorded immune exposures. The study, taken as a whole, reports: A later analysis associated under 20,000 TCR beta sequences with HLA alleles at a 0.05 false discovery rate. Among TCR beta chains, those listed as cytomegalovirus-associated numbered over 150. About 87% or about 30% of the time was how often most TCR beta V segments were productive, according to an earlier analysis.

Use of 60 Vbeta and 13 Jbeta primers characterized the PCR. TCRdb's copy holds only in-frame clones and misses some; the assay was immunoSEQ multiplex PCR. The sample consists of 140,000 to 150,000 clones, around 73% of them appearing once. Sequenced input: PBMCs. The sequence came from a woman aged 18-29 years in good health and CMV-seronegative. This sequence joins TRBV11-3 and TRBJ1-5; no clear D gene. The CDR3, as DNA: TGTGCCAGCAGCCCTGGGAGAAGTCAGCCCCAGCATTTT. This encodes CASSPGRSQPQHF.